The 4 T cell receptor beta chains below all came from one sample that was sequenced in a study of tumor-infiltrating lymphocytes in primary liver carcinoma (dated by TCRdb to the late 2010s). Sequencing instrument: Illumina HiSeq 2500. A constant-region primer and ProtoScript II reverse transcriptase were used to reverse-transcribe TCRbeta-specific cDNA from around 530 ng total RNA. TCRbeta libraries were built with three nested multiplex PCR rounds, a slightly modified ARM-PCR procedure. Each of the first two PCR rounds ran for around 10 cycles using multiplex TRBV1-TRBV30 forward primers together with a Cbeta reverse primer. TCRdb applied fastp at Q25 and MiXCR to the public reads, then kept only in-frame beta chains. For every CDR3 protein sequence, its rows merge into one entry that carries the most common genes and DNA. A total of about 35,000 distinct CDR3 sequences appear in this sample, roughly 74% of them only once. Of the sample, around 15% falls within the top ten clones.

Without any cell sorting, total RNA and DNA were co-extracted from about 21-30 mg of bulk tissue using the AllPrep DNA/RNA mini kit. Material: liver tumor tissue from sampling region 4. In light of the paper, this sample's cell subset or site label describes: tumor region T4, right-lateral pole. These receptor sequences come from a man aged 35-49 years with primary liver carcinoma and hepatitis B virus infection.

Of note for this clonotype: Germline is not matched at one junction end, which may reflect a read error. CDR3 nucleotide sequence: TGTGTCAGCAGCTTAGGGCGACTGGCGGGAGATACGCAGCATTTT. Amino acids: CVSSLGRLAGDTQHF. The chain uses TRBV11-2 and TRBJ2-3; D unclear. The better agreement between TRBJ1-5 and the DNA end casts doubt on the J call. This CDR3 region has 15 residues. Germline CDR1 is SGHAT and CDR2 is FQNNGV.

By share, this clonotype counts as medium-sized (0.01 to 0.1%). The CDR3 loop reads CASSDFTEAFF. The CDR3 DNA sequence: TGTGCCAGCAGTGATTTCACTGAAGCTTTCTTT. This sequence joins TRBV6-1 and TRBJ1-1; D ambiguous. Trimming stripped 3 bases from V and 4 bases from J, with 3 bases between. The CDR3 is 11 residues long. The germline CDR1 and CDR2 sequences are MNHNS and SASEGT.

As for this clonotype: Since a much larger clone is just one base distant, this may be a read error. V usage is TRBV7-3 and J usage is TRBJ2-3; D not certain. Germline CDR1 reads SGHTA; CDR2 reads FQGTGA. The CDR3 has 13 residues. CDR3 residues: CACSPTPSDTQYF. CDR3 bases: TGTGCCTGCAGCCCGACACCCTCAGATACGCAGTATTTT.

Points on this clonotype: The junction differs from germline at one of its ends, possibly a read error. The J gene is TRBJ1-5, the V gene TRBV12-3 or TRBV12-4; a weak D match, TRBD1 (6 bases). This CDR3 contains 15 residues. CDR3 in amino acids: CASTRDTAINQHQRF. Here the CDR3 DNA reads TGTGCCAGCACGCGGGACACCGCAATAAATCAGCACCAACGTTTT.